Each of the 4 T cell receptor beta chains below was sequenced from the same sample in a study of T cells after yellow fever vaccination. TCRdb re-called the 5' RACE reads through MiXCR, storing one row per CDR3 protein. The table shows roughly 160,000 distinct CDR3 sequences, with about 7% occurring only once. The sequencing used CD4+ T cells sorted from PBMCs, collected less than 6 days after the first yellow fever vaccination. These receptors were taken from a man aged 18 to 29 who received the YFV17D yellow fever vaccine.

There are many counts of this clonotype. The genes are TRBV7-6 and TRBJ2-2, with D maybe TRBD2 (6 bases). Germline V gives CDR1 SGHVS, CDR2 FNYEAQ. This CDR3 contains 17 residues. With 4 bases removed from V and 5 bases from J, the gap between germline ends came to 20 bases. Here the CDR3 DNA reads TGTGCCAGCAGCTCCTGGTGGAGGGAACAACGAACCGGGGAGCTGTTTTTT. Translated: CASSSWWREQRTGELFF.

Worth noting for this clonotype: A single base separates this from a much larger clone, so it may be a read error. V usage is TRBV27 and J usage is TRBJ2-5; D gene ambiguous. The CDR3 totals 15 residues. Trimming removed 6 bases at V and 5 bases at J, with 19 bases between. The germline V gene encodes CDR1 MNHEY and CDR2 SMNVEV (reference sequence). The CDR3 protein is CASSAMVQTHETQYF. CDR3 nucleotides: TGTGCCAGCAGCGCCATGGTCCAAACCCACGAGACCCAGTACTTC.

The table lists this clonotype with a few counts. CDR3 in amino acids: CASSLTGWGRDNSPLHF. CDR3 DNA: TGTGCCAGCAGCTTAACGGGTTGGGGTCGGGATAATTCACCCCTCCACTTT. The genes are TRBV7-2 and TRBJ1-6; D remains unclear. The CDR3 spans 17 residues. Germline-derived CDR1 and CDR2 are SGHTA and FQGNSA. V lost 2 bases to trimming and J lost 5 bases, with 16 bases between them.

This clonotype was seen repeatedly, ten times or more. The chain couples TRBV4-2 to TRBJ2-3; 8 bases line up with TRBD2. The CDR3 consists of 14 residues. Germline assignment: CDR1 LGHNA and CDR2 YNFKEQ. J was trimmed by 14 bases and V by 0 bases; bases with no gene match: 10. Written as DNA, the CDR3 is TGTGCCAGCAGCCAAGATCTTTTGACTAGCGTTCCGTATTTT. It encodes CASSQDLLTSVPYF.